This T cell receptor beta chain was identified during a study of blood T cell repertoires in COVID-19. Whole-study context: From the United States, Italy and Spain came samples of acute and convalescent COVID-19.

Produced via immunoSEQ multiplex PCR; TCRdb's table is partial and in-frame only. The table includes about 390,000 clones, about 89% detected once. The Seattle site enrolled patients during active infection and followed them longitudinally. Germline V gene sequence: CDR1 MNHEY, CDR2 SMNVEV (reference sequence). V lost 5 bases and J lost 1; bases outside the gene matches: 15. The CDR3 sequence is 18 residues long. The chain carries TRBV27 and TRBJ1-1, with TRBD1 matching over 8 bases. The sample comprised peripheral blood. This clonotype was sampled from a woman aged 55 to 70 with COVID-19, enrolled during active disease. The CDR3 region has the DNA TGTGCCAGCAGTACCCGGACAGGGACGTGGGAACAGAACACTGAAGCTTTCTTT. Translating gives CASSTRTGTWEQNTEAFF.